These 8 T cell receptor beta chains share one sample of origin, sequenced in a study of T-cell reconstitution after alpha-beta-depleted transplantation in children. Unique molecular identifiers tagged the TCRbeta library. TCRdb reprocessed the PCR reads via MiXCR and lists one record per CDR3 protein. The data contain fewer than 700,000 distinct CDR3 sequences, 13% of them singletons. The source was PBMCs, mostly from graft donor cells, collected 360 days after TCRalphabeta/CD19-depleted stem cell transplant. All receptors derive from a male patient aged 10 to 17 who had a stem cell transplant for acute myeloid leukemia, so the T cells may come from the graft donor.

The chain couples TRBV27 to TRBJ2-7; D call uncertain. CDR1 and CDR2 from the germline V gene are MNHEY and SMNVEV (reference sequence). The ends were cut back, 6 bases at V and 0 bases at J, with 9 bases in the middle. CDR3 length equals 13 residues. CDR3 protein: CASRGSLSYEQYF. The CDR3 DNA follows: TGTGCCAGCAGAGGCTCCCTCTCCTACGAGCAGTACTTC.

The genes are TRBV3-1 and TRBJ2-6; a possible D gene is TRBD2 (7 bases). V lost 6 bases to trimming and J lost 2 bases, with 17 bases between them. The CDR3 contains 17 residues. Germline V lookup: CDR1 LGHDT, CDR2 YNNKEL (reference sequence). CDR3 residues: CASRPGGRGTGANVLTF. DNA for the CDR3: TGTGCCAGCAGGCCCGGGGGGCGGGGAACTGGGGCCAACGTCCTGACTTTC.

There are many counts of this clonotype. The rearrangement links TRBV28 to TRBJ2-3; the D gene is possibly TRBD2 (6 bases). The CDR3 totals 14 residues. Trimming left V 1 base short and J 7 bases short, with 12 bases between. Germline CDR1 reads MDHEN; CDR2 reads SYDVKM. CDR3 sequence: CASSLSGRKNTQYF. The CDR3 coding sequence is TGTGCCAGCAGTTTATCAGGGAGGAAGAATACGCAGTATTTT.

The chain uses TRBV28 and TRBJ2-7; 9 positions agree with TRBD1. V gave up 6 bases and J gave up 5 bases; unmatched junction bases: 14. Germline V gene lookup returns CDR1 MDHEN and CDR2 SYDVKM. The CDR3 is 16 amino acids. CDR3 protein: CASRPTGTGYQDEQYF. The CDR3 DNA reads as TGTGCCAGCAGGCCCACCGGGACAGGGTACCAGGACGAGCAGTACTTC.

There are many counts of this clonotype. This chain uses TRBV20-1 with TRBJ2-2; D ambiguous. Trimming cost V 5 bases and J 5 bases, with 9 bases left between them. Germline loops: CDR1 DFQATT, CDR2 SNEGSKA (reference sequence). The length of the CDR3 is 12 residues. DNA for the CDR3: TGCAGTGCTCCGTCTATTACCGGGGAGCTGTTTTTT. Its translation is CSAPSITGELFF.

The chain uses TRBV6-5 and TRBJ2-3; 8 nucleotides line up with TRBD1. Germline assignment: CDR1 MNHEY and CDR2 SVGAGI. J lost 4 bases, V lost 2 bases, and 8 bases had no gene match. The CDR3 spans 16 residues. The CDR3: CASSYPRTGYPDTQYF. DNA of the CDR3: TGTGCCAGCAGTTACCCCCGGACAGGGTACCCAGATACGCAGTATTTT.

This clonotype was found a few times. The chain uses TRBV11-1 and TRBJ2-6; D unresolved. The CDR3 sequence is 18 residues long. The germline gives CDR1 SGHAT, CDR2 FQDESV (reference sequence). The germline V and J ends were trimmed by 4 bases and 0 bases, with 16 bases remaining between them. For the CDR3, the DNA is TGTGCCAGCAGCTCCTCCTTCGCAGGCCGCTCTGGGGCCAACGTCCTGACTTTC. It codes for CASSSSFAGRSGANVLTF.

This clonotype was found a few times. V and J are TRBV11-2 and TRBJ2-1; possibly TRBD2 for D (5 bases). The CDR3 length is 14 residues. Deletions cut 5 bases from V and 9 bases from J, with 17 bases between. CDR1 is SGHAT and CDR2 is FQNNGV in the germline V gene. CDR3 nucleotide sequence: TGTGCCAGCAGCCAACTAGTCTCCCTCGCTGAGCAGTTCTTC. Its translation is CASSQLVSLAEQFF.